One and the same sample provided the 17 T cell receptor beta chains below, sequenced in a study of CD8 T cells in ankylosing spondylitis. Study-wide results and caveats: A motif of 8 or 9 highly homologous TCR beta variants was seen as apparently characteristic of ankylosing spondylitis blood.

Each CDR3 protein gets one entry after TCRdb re-called the 5' RACE reads with MiXCR. Of 450,000 to 550,000 distinct CDR3 sequences listed, roughly 5.3% are singletons. Their antigens remain unidentified. The source material was blood, either unsorted or a sorted T cell fraction (not recorded which). These receptors came from a male donor with ankylosing spondylitis.

This clonotype has a count of ten or more. CDR3 protein: CASSPSGPYNEQFF. The CDR3 nucleotides are TGTGCCAGCAGTCCGAGTGGGCCCTACAATGAGCAGTTCTTC. The chain links TRBV28 to TRBJ2-1; D ambiguous. The length of the CDR3 is 14 residues. Germline V lookup: CDR1 MDHEN, CDR2 SYDVKM. The ends were cut back, 5 bases at V and 2 bases at J, with 10 bases in the middle.

The sample holds many counts of this clonotype. The rearrangement links TRBV20-1 to TRBJ2-7; maybe TRBD1 (6 bases). Trimming took 4 bases from V and 4 from J, leaving 20 bases between them. The CDR3 contains 15 residues. The V gene's germline CDR1 is DFQATT and CDR2 SNEGSKA (reference sequence). The CDR3: CSATSSGQGRYEQYF. CDR3 bases: TGCAGTGCTACCAGTTCTGGCCAGGGGCGTTACGAGCAGTACTTC.

This clonotype was counted at least ten times. The J gene is TRBJ1-3, the V gene TRBV20-1, with no clear D. The CDR3 has 14 residues. Trimming left V 0 bases short and J 2 bases short, with 8 bases between. Looked up from germline, CDR1 is DFQATT and CDR2 is SNEGSKA (reference sequence). CDR3 coding DNA: TGCAGTGCTAGAGATCAGAGGGCTGGAAACACCATATATTTT. This gives the protein CSARDQRAGNTIYF.

This clonotype has at least ten counts. The V and J genes are TRBV9 and TRBJ2-2; D unresolved. With 0 bases removed from V and 2 bases from J, the gap between germline ends came to 8 bases. CDR1 is SGDLS and CDR2 is YYNGEE in the germline V gene. This CDR3 has 15 amino acids. The CDR3 is CASSVASTNTGELFF. CDR3 nucleotide sequence: TGTGCCAGCAGCGTAGCTTCAACTAACACCGGGGAGCTGTTTTTT. Together with reference TRBV9 and TRBJ2-2, the CDR3 gives the full variable domain: DSGVTQTPKHLITATGQRVTLRCSPRSGDLSVYWYQQSLDQGLQFLIQYYNGEERAKGNILERFSAQQFPDLHSELNLSSLELGDSALYFCASSVASTNTGELFFGEGSRLTVL.

This clonotype has ten or more counts. V and J are TRBV5-1 and TRBJ2-7, with D possibly being TRBD2 (5 bases). Trimming pared 4 bases from V and 6 bases from J, leaving 11 bases between. The CDR3 spans 12 residues. CDR1 and CDR2 from the germline V gene are SGHRS and YFSETQ. The CDR3 reads CASSGREGEQYF. For the CDR3, the DNA is TGCGCCAGCAGCGGGCGAGAGGGCGAGCAGTACTTC.

This clonotype was seen repeatedly, ten times or more. The V call is TRBV7-9, the J call TRBJ2-7, with TRBD2 identical over 7 bases. The CDR3 is 16 amino acids. With 1 base clipped from V and 3 bases from J, the junction kept 9 bases outside the gene matches. Germline V gene data show CDR1 as SEHNR and CDR2 as FQNEAQ (reference sequence). CDR3 nucleotide sequence: TGTGCCAGCAGCTTAGGTCCGGGCCGGGGGGACTACGAGCAGTACTTC. This codes for CASSLGPGRGDYEQYF.

This clonotype was found many times. The chain uses TRBV18 and TRBJ2-3; tentatively, D is TRBD2 (5 bases). Trimming took 0 bases from V and 3 from J, leaving 10 bases between them. Germline values: CDR1 KGHSH, CDR2 LQKENI. The CDR3 is made up of 15 amino acids. The CDR3 sequence: CASSPPDRGTDTQYF. The CDR3 nucleotides are TGTGCCAGCTCACCACCCGATCGAGGGACAGATACGCAGTATTTT.

On this clonotype itself: The junction shows a germline mismatch at one end, possibly a read error. This chain connects TRBV13 to TRBJ2-1; no firm D call. Germline values: CDR1 PRHDT, CDR2 FYEKMQ (reference sequence). This CDR3 spans 14 amino acids. DNA of the CDR3: TGTGCCATCAGCCCCGGGCTCCCCTACAATGAGCAGTTCTTC. It codes for CAISPGLPYNEQFF.

This clonotype has a count of ten or more. V gene TRBV29-1 combines with J gene TRBJ2-1; a weak D match, TRBD2 (5 bases). The CDR3 totals 14 residues. CDR1 SQVTM and CDR2 ANQGSEA come from the germline V gene. V was clipped by 7 bases and J by 4 bases, with 17 bases between them. The CDR3 coding sequence is TGCAGCGCCTACGGAGCGGAAGGGTACAATGAGCAGTTCTTC. Its translation is CSAYGAEGYNEQFF.

At least ten counts were recorded for this clonotype. The chain combines TRBV7-2 with TRBJ2-3; 10 bases map to TRBD2. The CDR3 is 14 amino acids. V was clipped by 4 bases and J by 4 bases; unmatched bases: 2. Germline CDR1 is SGHTA and CDR2 is FQGNSA. CDR3 nucleotide sequence: TGTGCCAGCAGCTCCGGACTAGCGGCAGATACGCAGTATTTT. This translates into CASSSGLAADTQYF.

This clonotype was seen ten or more times. V usage is TRBV5-1 and J usage is TRBJ2-5; the match to TRBD2 covers 10 bases. Trimming took 3 bases from V and 5 from J; bases not matched to a gene: 7. CDR1 is SGHRS and CDR2 is YFSETQ in the germline V gene. This CDR3 region has 15 residues. CDR3 in amino acids: CASSWGLASRETQYF. CDR3 DNA: TGCGCCAGCAGCTGGGGACTAGCGTCGCGGGAGACCCAGTACTTC.

This clonotype appeared many times. The genes are TRBV6-2 or TRBV6-3 and TRBJ2-2; 7 positions agree with TRBD2. The CDR3 loop spans 15 amino acids. The trim removed 8 bases at V and 3 bases at J, leaving 9 bases unmatched. The germline gives CDR1 MNHEY, CDR2 SVGEGT. The CDR3 DNA sequence: TGTGCCAGCGCCGGCGGGAGTTACTACACCGGGGAGCTGTTTTTT. Its protein is CASAGGSYYTGELFF.

This clonotype occurred many times. CDR3 sequence: CASRVTSGRAGEQYF. The CDR3 bases are TGTGCCAGCAGGGTGACTAGCGGGAGGGCGGGTGAGCAGTACTTC. The chain recombines TRBV12-3 or TRBV12-4 with TRBJ2-7; 14 positions agree with TRBD2. Trimming cost V 6 bases and J 7 bases; bases outside gene matches: 8. The CDR3 length is 15 residues.

This clonotype was seen at least ten times. V usage is TRBV5-5 and J usage is TRBJ1-2; 7 bases are shared with TRBD1. V dropped 4 bases and J dropped 3; count of bases not matched to a gene: 6. Per germline, CDR1 SGHKS and CDR2 YYEKEE (reference sequence). CDR3 length: 14 residues. CDR3 nucleotides: TGTGCCAGCAGCCCGGGACAGTTATACTATGGCTACACCTTC. This encodes CASSPGQLYYGYTF.

This clonotype has at least ten counts. The chain recombines TRBV10-3 with TRBJ2-5; D gene ambiguous. V was shortened by 3 bases and J by 5 bases, with 13 bases between the two germline ends. The CDR3 is 14 amino acids. CDR1 and CDR2 (germline): ENHRY, SYGVKD. The CDR3 DNA reads as TGTGCCATCAGTGACCCCAAATTGGAGGAGACCCAGTACTTC. This codes for CAISDPKLEETQYF.

This clonotype was detected ten times or more. The chain carries TRBV27 and TRBJ2-5, with TRBD1 identical over 7 bases. The CDR3 length is 18 residues. Trimming took 4 bases from V and 5 from J; bases not matched to a gene: 19. Germline-derived CDR1 and CDR2 are MNHEY and SMNVEV (reference sequence). CDR3 bases: TGTGCCAGCAGTTCAAGTGTCCGACAAGGACAGGTGTGGGAGACCCAGTACTTC. Amino acids: CASSSSVRQGQVWETQYF.

The chain couples TRBV12-3 or TRBV12-4 to TRBJ1-6; perhaps TRBD1 as D (5 bases). The CDR3 spans 14 residues. Trimming left V 6 bases short and J 7 bases short, with 13 bases between. Here the CDR3 reads CASSFPGRNSPLHF. In DNA form, the CDR3 reads TGTGCCAGCAGCTTCCCAGGGAGAAATTCACCCCTCCACTTT.